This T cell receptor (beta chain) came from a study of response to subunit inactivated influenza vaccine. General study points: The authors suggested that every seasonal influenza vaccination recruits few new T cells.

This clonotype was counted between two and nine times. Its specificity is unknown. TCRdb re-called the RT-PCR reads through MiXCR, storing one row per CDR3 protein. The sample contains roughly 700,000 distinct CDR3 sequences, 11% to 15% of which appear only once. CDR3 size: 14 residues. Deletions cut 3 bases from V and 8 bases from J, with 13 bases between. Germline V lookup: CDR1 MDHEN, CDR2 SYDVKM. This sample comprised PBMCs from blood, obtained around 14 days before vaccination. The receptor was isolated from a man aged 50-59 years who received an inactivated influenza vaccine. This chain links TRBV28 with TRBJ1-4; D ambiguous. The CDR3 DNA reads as TGTGCCAGCAGTTTGGGCCTTACGAGGGAAAAACTGTTTTTT. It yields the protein CASSLGLTREKLFF.